Detailed here is one TCR beta chain. It lacks a known antigen. No quality values exist for individual bases; no much larger clone is one base distant. This sample was taken from a study of Ad26.COV2.S vaccination and SARS-CoV-2 variants (dated by TCRdb to 2020 to 2023). As for the study more broadly: Vaccine-arm donors were drawn from COV1001, a multicentre, randomized, double-blind, placebo-controlled phase I-IIa trial of Ad26.COV2.S in healthy adults. Ad26.COV2.S was administered intramuscularly at 5 x 10^10 or 1 x 10^11 viral particles, either as a single shot or as two shots given 56 days apart. Investigators did not know the trial group allocation while performing experiments and assessing outcomes. The TCR-sequenced set comprised around 30 samples: some 20 Ad26.COV2.S vaccine recipients, 5 placebo recipients and 8 SARS-CoV-2 convalescent individuals. Trial participants were randomized into five groups of five, in which low-dose or high-dose Ad26.COV2.S was given once or twice, or placebo was given on both occasions. TCRbeta repertoire sequencing was used to assess the specificity and breadth of SARS-CoV-2-reactive T cell receptors after Ad26.COV2.S vaccination.

Including the terminal cysteine and phenylalanine, the CDR3 comprises 13 residues. Only the CDR3 region is kept as DNA, spanning 39 bases read in frame from base 1. From the germline V gene (reference sequence), CDR1 is LGHDT and CDR2 is YNNKEL. The junction carries 8 bases between V and J, which are trimmed by 4 bases and 2 bases respectively. What the study reported, not specific to this receptor: Compared with placebo recipients, Ad26.COV2.S recipients showed higher spike-specific TCR breadth (P = 0.0014). Substantial breadth of spike-specific CD8+ and CD4+ T cell responses was reported after vaccination. Comparing responses between vaccine doses or regimens was not something the study was powered to do. Vaccine and placebo recipients had similar non-spike TCR breadth, a finding consistent with the vaccine containing only spike. It was noted by the authors that total T cell responses may have been underestimated by the TCR breadth and depth analyses.

Read against the paper, the sample's treatment or condition label means: approximately 18 received Ad26.COV2.S at low or high dose, single or two shots; roughly 5 received placebo; per-sample allocation not given. Repertoires of vaccine and placebo recipients were sequenced from samples taken on day 63 after the first injection. In Cohort 1b, roughly 26 adults aged 18-55 years were enrolled at a single site in Boston, USA, between 29 July and 7 August 2020. As a vaccine, Ad26.COV2.S was a replication-incompetent adenovirus type 26 vector that expressed a prefusion-stabilized SARS-CoV-2 spike protein derived from the original Wuhan strain. TCRbeta CDR3 regions were sequenced with the immunoSEQ Assay. After extraction, genomic DNA underwent amplification by bias-controlled multiplex PCR, followed by high-throughput sequencing. Per the authors' processing: To quantify the absolute abundance of every unique TCRbeta CDR3 region, sequences were collapsed and filtered. T cell fraction was estimated by normalization of TCRbeta template counts to usable DNA, with usable DNA being measured through amplification of reference genes present in all nucleated cells. Repertoire TCRs were annotated as SARS-CoV-2-specific when V gene, CDR3 amino acid sequence and J gene were exactly matched to a known reactive TCR set. The reference SARS-CoV-2 TCR set was obtained from MIRA and was filtered for enrichment in COVID-19-positive ImmuneCODE repertoires, whereby public or cross-reactive TCRs were removed. Using the MIRA antigens, annotated TCRs were further analysed by specific ORF or by position within an ORF. Depth was the summed frequency of annotated unique rearrangements, while breadth was defined as annotated unique rearrangements over total unique productive rearrangements. Group comparisons of TCR breadth used two-sided Wilcoxon rank-sum tests. TCRdb retrieved this table from immuneACCESS and kept in-frame rearrangements only. Not all clones are present; in checked studies, unresolved V genes account for under half, and no reason is known for the remainder. That table furnishes V, J and clone size, whereas the DNA furnished D and trimming. The table for this sample lists about 680,000 clones; roughly 90% of them were counted only once. The ten biggest clones cover approximately 1.5% of the sample.

The sample was peripheral blood, taken in a trial of Ad26.COV2.S vaccine versus placebo. The TCR originated in a person between 18 and 65 years old who received the Ad26.COV2.S COVID-19 vaccine or a placebo. In this chain, TRBV3-1 (or the pseudogene TRBV3-2) is recombined with TRBJ1-1, with the D gene uncertain. The nucleotides read TGTGCCAGCAGCCGGGCCTCTAACACTGAAGCTTTCTTT. It encodes CASSRASNTEAFF.